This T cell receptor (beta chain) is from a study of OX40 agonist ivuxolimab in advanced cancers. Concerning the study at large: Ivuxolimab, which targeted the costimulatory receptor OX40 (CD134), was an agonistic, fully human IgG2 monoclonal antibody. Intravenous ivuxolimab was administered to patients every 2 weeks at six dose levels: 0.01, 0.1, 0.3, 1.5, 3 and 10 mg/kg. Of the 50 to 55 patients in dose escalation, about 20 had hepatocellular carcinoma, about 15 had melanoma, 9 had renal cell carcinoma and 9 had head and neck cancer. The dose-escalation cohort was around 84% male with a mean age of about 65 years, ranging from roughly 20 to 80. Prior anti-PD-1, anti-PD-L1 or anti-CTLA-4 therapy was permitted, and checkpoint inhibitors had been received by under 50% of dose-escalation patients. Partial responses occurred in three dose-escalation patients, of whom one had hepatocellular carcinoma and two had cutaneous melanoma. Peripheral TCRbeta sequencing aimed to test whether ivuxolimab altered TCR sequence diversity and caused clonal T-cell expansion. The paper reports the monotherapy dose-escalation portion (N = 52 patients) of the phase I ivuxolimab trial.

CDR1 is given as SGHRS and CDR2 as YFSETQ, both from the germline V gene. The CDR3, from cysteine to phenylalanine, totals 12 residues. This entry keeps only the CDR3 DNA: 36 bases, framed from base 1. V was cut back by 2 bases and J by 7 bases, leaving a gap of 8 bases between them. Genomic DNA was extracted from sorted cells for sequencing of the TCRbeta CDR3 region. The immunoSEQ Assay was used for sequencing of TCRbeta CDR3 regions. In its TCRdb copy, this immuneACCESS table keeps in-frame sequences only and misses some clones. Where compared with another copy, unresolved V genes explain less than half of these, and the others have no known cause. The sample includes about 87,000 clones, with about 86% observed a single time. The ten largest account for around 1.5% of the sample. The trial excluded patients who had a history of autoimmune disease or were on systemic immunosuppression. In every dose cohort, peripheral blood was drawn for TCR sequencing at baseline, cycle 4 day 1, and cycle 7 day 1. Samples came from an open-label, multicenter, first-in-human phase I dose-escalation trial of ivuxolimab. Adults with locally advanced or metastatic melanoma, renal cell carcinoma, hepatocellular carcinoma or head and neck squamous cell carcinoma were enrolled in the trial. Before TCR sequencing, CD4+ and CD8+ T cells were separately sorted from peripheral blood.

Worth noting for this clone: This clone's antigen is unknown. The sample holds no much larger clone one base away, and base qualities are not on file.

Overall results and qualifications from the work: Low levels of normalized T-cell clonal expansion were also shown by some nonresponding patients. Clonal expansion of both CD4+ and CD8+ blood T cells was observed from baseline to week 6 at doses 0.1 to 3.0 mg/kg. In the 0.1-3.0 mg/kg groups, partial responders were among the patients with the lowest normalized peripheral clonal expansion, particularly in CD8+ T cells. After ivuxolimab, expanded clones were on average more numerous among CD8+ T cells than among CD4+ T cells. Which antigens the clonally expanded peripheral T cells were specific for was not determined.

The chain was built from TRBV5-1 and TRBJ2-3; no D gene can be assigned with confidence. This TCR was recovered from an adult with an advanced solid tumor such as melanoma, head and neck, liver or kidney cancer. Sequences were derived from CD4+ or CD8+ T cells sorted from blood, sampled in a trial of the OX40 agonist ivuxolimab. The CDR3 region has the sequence CASSLLFNTQYF. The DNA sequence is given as TGCGCCAGCAGCTTATTGTTCAATACGCAGTATTTT.